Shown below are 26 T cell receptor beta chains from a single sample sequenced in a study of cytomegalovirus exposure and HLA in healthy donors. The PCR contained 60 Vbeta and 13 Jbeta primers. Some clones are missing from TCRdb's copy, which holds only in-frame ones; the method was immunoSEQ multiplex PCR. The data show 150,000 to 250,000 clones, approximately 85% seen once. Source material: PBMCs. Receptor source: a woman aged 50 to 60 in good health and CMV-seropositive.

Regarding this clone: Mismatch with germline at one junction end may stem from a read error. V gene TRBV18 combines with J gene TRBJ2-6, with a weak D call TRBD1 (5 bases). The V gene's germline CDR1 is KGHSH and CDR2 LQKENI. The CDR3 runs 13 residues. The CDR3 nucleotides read TGTGCCAGCAAAAACTCTGGGGCCAACGGCCTGACTTTC. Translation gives CASKNSGANGLTF.

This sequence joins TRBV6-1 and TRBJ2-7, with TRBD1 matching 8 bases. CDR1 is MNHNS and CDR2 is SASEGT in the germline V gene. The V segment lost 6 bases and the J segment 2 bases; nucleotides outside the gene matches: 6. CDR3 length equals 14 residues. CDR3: CASSRTGPPYEQYF. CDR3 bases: TGTGCCAGCAGCAGGACAGGGCCCCCCTACGAGCAGTACTTC.

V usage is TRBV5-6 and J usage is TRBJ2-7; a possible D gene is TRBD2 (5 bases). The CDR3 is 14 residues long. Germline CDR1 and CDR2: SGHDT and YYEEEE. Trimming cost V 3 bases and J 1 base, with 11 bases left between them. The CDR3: CASSSPGVSYEQYF. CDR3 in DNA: TGTGCCAGCAGCTCCCCCGGGGTATCCTACGAGCAGTACTTC.

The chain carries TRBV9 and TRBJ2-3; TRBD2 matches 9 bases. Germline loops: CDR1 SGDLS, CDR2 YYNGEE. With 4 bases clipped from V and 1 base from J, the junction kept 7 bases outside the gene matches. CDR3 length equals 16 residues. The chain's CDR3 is CASSTQRGAGTDTQYF. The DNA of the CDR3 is TGTGCCAGCAGCACACAGCGGGGGGCCGGCACAGATACGCAGTATTTT.

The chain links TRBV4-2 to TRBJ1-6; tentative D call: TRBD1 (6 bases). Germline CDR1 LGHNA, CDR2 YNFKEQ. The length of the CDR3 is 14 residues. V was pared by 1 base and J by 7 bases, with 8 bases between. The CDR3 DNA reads TGTGCCAGCAGCCAAGGGGGGGGCAATTCACCCCTCCACTTT. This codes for CASSQGGGNSPLHF.

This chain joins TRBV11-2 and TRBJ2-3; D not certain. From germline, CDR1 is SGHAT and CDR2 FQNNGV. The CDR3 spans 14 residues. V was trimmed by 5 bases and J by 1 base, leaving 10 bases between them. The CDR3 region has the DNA TGTGCCAGCAGCATGAGTGGGCGCACAGATACGCAGTATTTT. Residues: CASSMSGRTDTQYF. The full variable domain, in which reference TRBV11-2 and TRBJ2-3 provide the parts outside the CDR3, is EAGVAQSPRYKIIEKRQSVAFWCNPISGHATLYWYQQILGQGPKLLIQFQNNGVVDDSQLPKDRFSAERLKGVDSTLKIQPAKLEDSAVYLCASSMSGRTDTQYFGPGTRLTVL.

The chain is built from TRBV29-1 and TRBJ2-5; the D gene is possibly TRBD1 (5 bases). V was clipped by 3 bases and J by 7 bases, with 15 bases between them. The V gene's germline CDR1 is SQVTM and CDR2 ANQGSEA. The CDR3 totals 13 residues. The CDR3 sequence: CSVEGQSRTTQYF. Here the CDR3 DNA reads TGCAGCGTTGAGGGGCAGAGCCGAACGACCCAGTACTTC.

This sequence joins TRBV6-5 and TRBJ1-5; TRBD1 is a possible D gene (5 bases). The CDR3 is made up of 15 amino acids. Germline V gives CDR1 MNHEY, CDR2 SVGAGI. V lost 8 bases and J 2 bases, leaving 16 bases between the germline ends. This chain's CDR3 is CASGGGGLGNQPQHF. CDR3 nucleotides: TGTGCCAGCGGGGGGGGAGGGCTCGGCAATCAGCCCCAGCATTTT.

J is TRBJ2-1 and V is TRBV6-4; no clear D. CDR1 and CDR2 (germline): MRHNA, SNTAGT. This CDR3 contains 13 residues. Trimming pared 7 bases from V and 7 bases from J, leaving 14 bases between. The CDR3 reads CASNYPTRNEQFF. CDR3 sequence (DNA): TGTGCCAGCAACTACCCAACGAGGAATGAGCAGTTCTTC.

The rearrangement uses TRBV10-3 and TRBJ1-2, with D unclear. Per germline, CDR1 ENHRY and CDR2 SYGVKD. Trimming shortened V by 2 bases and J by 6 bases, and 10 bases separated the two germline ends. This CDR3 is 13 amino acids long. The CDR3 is CAISEGPTNGYTF. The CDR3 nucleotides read TGTGCCATCAGTGAGGGGCCGACCAATGGCTACACCTTC.

This chain's CDR3 is CASSTSGGAHEKLFF. CDR3 coding DNA: TGCGCCAGCAGCACCTCAGGGGGCGCACATGAAAAACTGTTTTTT. The chain recombines TRBV5-1 with TRBJ1-4; TRBD1 matches 8 bases. CDR1 SGHRS and CDR2 YFSETQ come from the germline V gene. V trimming: 4 bases; J trimming: 6 bases; junction bases outside the gene matches: 8. The CDR3 has 15 residues.

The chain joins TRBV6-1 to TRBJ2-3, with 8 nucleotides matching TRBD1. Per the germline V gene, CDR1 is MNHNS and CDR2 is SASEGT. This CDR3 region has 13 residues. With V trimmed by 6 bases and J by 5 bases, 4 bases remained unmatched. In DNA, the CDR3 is TGTGCCAGCAGCCCGACAGGGGTAGATACGCAGTATTTT. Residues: CASSPTGVDTQYF.

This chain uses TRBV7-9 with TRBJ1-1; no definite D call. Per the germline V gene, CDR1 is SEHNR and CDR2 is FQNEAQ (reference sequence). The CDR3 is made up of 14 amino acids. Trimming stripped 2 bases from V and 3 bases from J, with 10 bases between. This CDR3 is CASSLPREYTEAFF. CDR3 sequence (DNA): TGTGCCAGCAGCTTACCTAGGGAGTACACTGAAGCTTTCTTT.

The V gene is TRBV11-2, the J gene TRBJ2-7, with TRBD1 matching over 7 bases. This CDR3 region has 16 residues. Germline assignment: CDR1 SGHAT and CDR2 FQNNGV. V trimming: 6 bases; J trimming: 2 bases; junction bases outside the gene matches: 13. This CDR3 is CASSSVSGQRPYEQYF. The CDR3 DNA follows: TGTGCCAGCAGTTCGGTATCGGGACAGCGTCCCTACGAGCAGTACTTC.

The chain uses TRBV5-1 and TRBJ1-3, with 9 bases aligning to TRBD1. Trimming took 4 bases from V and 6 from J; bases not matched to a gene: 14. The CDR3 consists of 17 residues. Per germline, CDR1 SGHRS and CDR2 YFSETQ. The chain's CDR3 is CASSPEPITGGKNTIYF. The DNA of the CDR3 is TGCGCCAGCAGCCCAGAGCCTATTACAGGGGGCAAAAACACCATATATTTT.

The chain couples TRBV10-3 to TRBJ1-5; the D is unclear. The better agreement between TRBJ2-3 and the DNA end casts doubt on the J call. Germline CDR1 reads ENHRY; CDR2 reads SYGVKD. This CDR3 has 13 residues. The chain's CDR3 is CATVGSLNQPQYF. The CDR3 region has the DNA TGTGCCACCGTCGGGTCCCTGAATCAGCCCCAGTATTTT.

DNA of the CDR3: TGCGCCAGCAGCGCAGGGGTCCCTAACTATGGCTACACCTTC. Its protein product is CASSAGVPNYGYTF. The J gene is TRBJ1-2, the V gene TRBV5-1; D might be TRBD1 (6 bases). CDR1 SGHRS and CDR2 YFSETQ come from the germline V gene. V was clipped by 4 bases and J by 0 bases, with 10 bases between them. This CDR3 has 14 residues.

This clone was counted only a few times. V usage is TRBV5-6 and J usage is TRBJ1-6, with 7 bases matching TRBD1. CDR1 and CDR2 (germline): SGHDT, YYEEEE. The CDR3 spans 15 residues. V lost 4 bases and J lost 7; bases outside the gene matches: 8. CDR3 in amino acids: CASSPYRGRNSPLHF. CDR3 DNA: TGTGCCAGCAGCCCCTACAGGGGACGGAATTCACCCCTCCACTTT.

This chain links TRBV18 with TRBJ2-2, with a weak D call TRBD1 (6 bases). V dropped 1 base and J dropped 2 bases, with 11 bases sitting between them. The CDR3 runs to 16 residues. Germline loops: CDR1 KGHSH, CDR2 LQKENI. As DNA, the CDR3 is TGTGCCAGCTCACCACGGCTGGGACAAAACACCGGGGAGCTGTTTTTT. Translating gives CASSPRLGQNTGELFF.

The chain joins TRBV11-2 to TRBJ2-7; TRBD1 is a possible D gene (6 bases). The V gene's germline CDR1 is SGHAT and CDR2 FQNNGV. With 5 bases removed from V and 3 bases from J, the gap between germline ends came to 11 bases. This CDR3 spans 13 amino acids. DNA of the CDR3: TGTGCCAGCAGCAACCGCAGGGGCTACGAGCAGTACTTC. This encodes CASSNRRGYEQYF.

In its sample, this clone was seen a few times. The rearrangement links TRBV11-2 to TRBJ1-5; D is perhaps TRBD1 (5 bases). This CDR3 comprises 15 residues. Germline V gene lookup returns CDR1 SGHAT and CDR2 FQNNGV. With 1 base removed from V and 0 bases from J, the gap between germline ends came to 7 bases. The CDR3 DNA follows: TGTGCCAGCAGCTTAGCAGGGAATAGCAATCAGCCCCAGCATTTT. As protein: CASSLAGNSNQPQHF.

CDR3 in DNA: TGTGCCAGCAAACAAGGTGGCACTTCTAGCTCCTACAATGAGCAGTTCTTC. It codes for CASKQGGTSSSYNEQFF. The chain has TRBV11-2 and TRBJ2-1; D uncertain. Per germline, CDR1 SGHAT and CDR2 FQNNGV. V gave up 7 bases and J gave up 0 bases, with 19 bases separating them. The CDR3 totals 17 residues. Drawing the rest from reference TRBV11-2 and TRBJ2-1, the complete variable domain is EAGVAQSPRYKIIEKRQSVAFWCNPISGHATLYWYQQILGQGPKLLIQFQNNGVVDDSQLPKDRFSAERLKGVDSTLKIQPAKLEDSAVYLCASKQGGTSSSYNEQFFGPGTRLTVL.

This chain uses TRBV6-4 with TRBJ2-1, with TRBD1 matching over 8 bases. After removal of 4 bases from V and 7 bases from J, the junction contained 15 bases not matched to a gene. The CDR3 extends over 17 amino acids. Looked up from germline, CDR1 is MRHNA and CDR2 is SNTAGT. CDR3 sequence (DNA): TGTGCCAGCAGTGCCAACCCGGGAGCAGGGGGCTTAAATGAGCAGTTCTTC. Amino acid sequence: CASSANPGAGGLNEQFF.

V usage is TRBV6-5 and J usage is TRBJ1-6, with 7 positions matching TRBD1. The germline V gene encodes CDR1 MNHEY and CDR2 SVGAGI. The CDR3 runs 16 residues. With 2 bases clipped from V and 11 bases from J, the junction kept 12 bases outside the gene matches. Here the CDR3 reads CASSYEWGPQGAPLHF. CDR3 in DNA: TGTGCCAGCAGTTACGAGTGGGGGCCCCAGGGGGCACCCCTCCACTTT.

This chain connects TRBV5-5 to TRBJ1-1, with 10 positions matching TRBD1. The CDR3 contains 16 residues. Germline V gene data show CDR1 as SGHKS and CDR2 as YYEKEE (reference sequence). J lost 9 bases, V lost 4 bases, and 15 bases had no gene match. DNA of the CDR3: TGTGCCAGCAGCGGGGGACAGGGGACGGCCGGGGTGAAAGCTTTCTTT. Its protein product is CASSGGQGTAGVKAFF.

The CDR3 protein is CASSLGQGRRETQYF. For the CDR3, the DNA is TGTGCCAGCAGTTTAGGGCAGGGTAGGAGAGAGACCCAGTACTTC. The chain is built from TRBV28 and TRBJ2-5, with D maybe TRBD1 (5 bases). Germline loops: CDR1 MDHEN, CDR2 SYDVKM. CDR3 size: 15 residues. V was cut by 2 bases and J by 4 bases, with 14 bases left in between. Variable domain in full (rest from reference TRBV28 and TRBJ2-5): DVKVTQSSRYLVKRTGEKVFLECVQDMDHENMFWYRQDPGLGLRLIYFSYDVKMKEKGDIPEGYSVSREKKERFSLILESASTNQTSMYLCASSLGQGRRETQYFGPGTRLLVL.